What follows describes a single T cell receptor (beta chain). The PCR contained 60 Vbeta and 13 Jbeta primers. Data came from immunoSEQ multiplex PCR; TCRdb stores just in-frame clones and leaves some out. This sample has 95,000 to 150,000 clones, with nearly 65% found just once. These data belong to a study of cytomegalovirus exposure and HLA in healthy donors. CDR3 length: 16 residues. V was shortened by 2 bases and J by 5 bases, with 17 bases between the two germline ends. Germline V gives CDR1 SGHRS, CDR2 YFSETQ. The receptor was isolated from a middle-aged man in good health and CMV-seropositive. This chain uses TRBV5-1 with TRBJ2-1, with D hard to call. Sequencing input: PBMCs. The CDR3 DNA is TGCGCCAGCAGCTTCGTCCTGAAGAGAATTGACAATGAGCAGTTCTTC. Residues: CASSFVLKRIDNEQFF.